This TCR beta chain is from a study of T-cell memory formation after mild COVID-19. This clonotype is medium-sized in the sample. Germline assignment: CDR1 SGHTA and CDR2 FQGTGA. The CDR3 spans 13 residues. Trimming removed 3 bases at V and 8 bases at J, with 10 bases between. From the 5' RACE reads, TCRdb called clonotypes with MiXCR, one entry per CDR3 protein. The profile shows around 130,000 distinct CDR3 sequences, about 14% of them singletons. The sequence was collected from an adult woman who had mild COVID-19 (a few samples of this study predate the infection). Cell type and time point are not known. The sequenced sample consisted of PBMCs or a T cell subset sorted from them (not recorded which). The chain recombines TRBV7-3 with TRBJ2-2; D not resolved. CDR3 amino acids: CASSLDFLGELFF. The CDR3 DNA follows: TGTGCCAGCAGCTTGGATTTTTTGGGGGAGCTGTTTTTT.